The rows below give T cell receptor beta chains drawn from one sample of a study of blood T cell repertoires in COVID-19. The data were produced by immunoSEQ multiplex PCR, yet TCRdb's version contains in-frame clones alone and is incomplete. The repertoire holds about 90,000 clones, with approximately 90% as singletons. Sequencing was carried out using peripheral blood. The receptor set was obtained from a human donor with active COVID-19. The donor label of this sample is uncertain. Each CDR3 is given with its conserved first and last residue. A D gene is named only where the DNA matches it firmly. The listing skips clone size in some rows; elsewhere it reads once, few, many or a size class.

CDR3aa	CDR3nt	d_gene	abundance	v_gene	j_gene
CASSLLQGYEQYF	TGTGCCAGCAGTTTACTACAGGGCTACGAGCAGTACTTC	.	.	TRBV6-5	TRBJ2-7
CASSSEDEGTGELFF	TGTGCCAGCAGTTCTGAGGATGAAGGCACCGGGGAGCTGTTTTTT	.	once	TRBV6-5	TRBJ2-2
CASSPVSGGTEAFF	TGTGCCAGCAGTCCCGTCTCTGGGGGGACTGAAGCTTTCTTT	.	once	TRBV28	TRBJ1-1
CASSGSAEKLFF	TGTGCCAGCAGCGGGAGTGCGGAAAAACTGTTTTTT	.	.	TRBV7-9	TRBJ1-4
CASSQVGVVYQETQYF	TGCGCCAGCAGCCAAGTAGGAGTAGTGTACCAAGAGACCCAGTACTTC	.	.	TRBV4-1	TRBJ2-5
CASSLQGNEQFF	TGTGCCAGCAGCCTCCAGGGCAATGAGCAGTTCTTC	.	.	TRBV5-6	TRBJ2-1
CASSGGGDEKLFF	TGTGCCAGCAGCGGGGGAGGGGATGAAAAACTGTTTTTT	.	.	TRBV6-6	TRBJ1-4
CASSLQGVTEAFF	TGTGCCAGCAGCCTCCAGGGGGTCACTGAAGCTTTCTTT	TRBD1	.	TRBV9	TRBJ1-1
CASSLYPPLDRSKTEAFF	TGTGCCAGCAGCTTATATCCCCCCCTCGACAGGTCAAAGACTGAAGCTTTCTTT	.	.	TRBV11-2	TRBJ1-1
CASSFERADPYNEQFF	TGTGCCAGCAGTTTTGAGAGGGCAGATCCCTACAATGAGCAGTTCTTC	.	.	TRBV6-6	TRBJ2-1